This T cell receptor (beta chain) was sequenced in a study of T cell clonality in common variable immunodeficiency. Study-wide points: Fewer deletions and N-nucleotide insertions were reportedly seen in common variable immunodeficiency TCR beta sequences.

CDR3 length: 14 amino acids. Trimming pared 5 bases from V and 0 bases from J, leaving 13 bases between. The germline V gene encodes CDR1 GTSNPN and CDR2 SVGIG (reference sequence). Patients and controls were mostly of Caucasian heritage. This clone showed up many times. The target antigen is unknown. The read falls 3 residues short of the CDR3 end, and the missing part is taken from the germline J gene. Libraries were prepared by immunoSEQ multiplex PCR; TCRdb keeps only in-frame clonotypes and omits some of them. The sample has just over 25,000 clones, none seen only once. The rearrangement joins TRBV30 to TRBJ1-1; D is perhaps TRBD1 (6 bases). The source of this sequence is a human donor with common variable immunodeficiency. Sequencing was carried out using peripheral blood mononuclear cells. CDR3 sequence reads: CAWGVGHMNTEAFF. The sequenced part of the CDR3 DNA is TGTGCCTGGGGGGTGGGACACATGAACACTGAA. Together with reference TRBV30 and TRBJ1-1, the CDR3 gives the full variable domain: SQTIHQWPATLVQPVGSPLSLECTVEGTSNPNLYWYRQAAGRGLQLLFYSVGIGQISSEVPQNLSASRPQDRQFILSSKKLLLSDSGFYLCAWGVGHMNTEAFFGQGTRLTVV.